This is a list of T cell receptor beta chains from one sample in a study of blood T cell repertoires in COVID-19. Data came from immunoSEQ multiplex PCR; TCRdb stores just in-frame clones and leaves some out. The table records some 80,000 clones, approximately 80% of them present only once. Sequencing was performed on peripheral blood. All receptors derive from a man older than 75 with active or convalescent COVID-19. Both conserved end residues are part of each CDR3. Fields, in order: V gene, D gene, J gene, clone size, CDR3 DNA, CDR3 protein. D genes are given only for firm matches. Size values are once, few and many counts, or a class for expanded clones, and some rows have none.

v_call: TRBV5-4; d_call: TRBD1; j_call: TRBJ2-3; clone_size: .; cdr3_nt: TGTGCCAGCAGCCCCATAGGGACAGCCCGGAGACAACAGTATTTT; cdr3_aa: CASSPIGTARRQQYF
v_call: TRBV2; d_call: .; j_call: TRBJ1-2; clone_size: .; cdr3_nt: TGTGCCAGCAGTGAGAGGCTCCTTTATGGCTACACCTTC; cdr3_aa: CASSERLLYGYTF
v_call: TRBV24-1; d_call: .; j_call: TRBJ2-3; clone_size: .; cdr3_nt: TGTGCCACCTCCATGGGGAGTAGCTCGACAGATACGCAGTATTTT; cdr3_aa: CATSMGSSSTDTQYF
v_call: TRBV6-5; d_call: .; j_call: TRBJ1-4; clone_size: .; cdr3_nt: TGTGCCAGCACCCGCCAGAGGGGGGGCAGGGAAAAACTGTTTTTT; cdr3_aa: CASTRQRGGREKLFF
v_call: TRBV4-2; d_call: .; j_call: TRBJ1-1; clone_size: .; cdr3_nt: TGTGCCAGCAGCCAAGATCAGGGGTTGGGCACTGAAGCTTTCTTT; cdr3_aa: CASSQDQGLGTEAFF
v_call: TRBV7-9; d_call: .; j_call: TRBJ2-5; clone_size: few; cdr3_nt: TGTGCCAGCAGCTTAGTGGCCCAAGAGACCCAGTACTTC; cdr3_aa: CASSLVAQETQYF
v_call: TRBV5-1; d_call: .; j_call: TRBJ2-5; clone_size: .; cdr3_nt: TGCGCCAGCAGCTTGACGTCCGGGACACTTGAGACCCAGTACTTC; cdr3_aa: CASSLTSGTLETQYF
v_call: TRBV2; d_call: .; j_call: TRBJ1-2; clone_size: few; cdr3_nt: TGTGCCAGCACTATAACAGGGAGTGGCTACACCTTC; cdr3_aa: CASTITGSGYTF
v_call: TRBV3-1/TRBV3-2; d_call: TRBD2; j_call: TRBJ2-2; clone_size: .; cdr3_nt: TGTGCCAGCAGCCAGATGGTAACTAGCGGAAACACCGGGGAGCTGTTTTTT; cdr3_aa: CASSQMVTSGNTGELFF
v_call: TRBV4-1; d_call: TRBD2; j_call: TRBJ2-1; clone_size: .; cdr3_nt: TGCGCCAGCAGCCACCCGGGACTAGCGGCAGCAGAGCAGTTCTTC; cdr3_aa: CASSHPGLAAAEQFF
v_call: TRBV12-3/TRBV12-4; d_call: TRBD1; j_call: TRBJ1-3; clone_size: .; cdr3_nt: TGTGCCAGCAGGGCAGGGGGCGGAAACACCATATATTTT; cdr3_aa: CASRAGGGNTIYF
v_call: TRBV7-2; d_call: .; j_call: TRBJ1-6; clone_size: .; cdr3_nt: TGTGCCAGCAGCCCGGACGACAGGAGATTATTCTTTCCCCTCCACTTT; cdr3_aa: CASSPDDRRLFFPLHF
v_call: TRBV27; d_call: TRBD1; j_call: TRBJ1-4; clone_size: .; cdr3_nt: TGTGCCAGCAGTTCGGACAGGACTAATGAAAAACTGTTTTTT; cdr3_aa: CASSSDRTNEKLFF
v_call: TRBV5-1; d_call: TRBD1; j_call: TRBJ1-1; clone_size: .; cdr3_nt: TGCGCCAGCAGCTCTAACAGGGGGGAGTTTGAAGCTTTCTTT; cdr3_aa: CASSSNRGEFEAFF
v_call: TRBV2; d_call: .; j_call: TRBJ1-3; clone_size: .; cdr3_nt: TGTGCCAGCAGTCAAACCGATATCAGGGCGACAGGAAACACCATATATTTT; cdr3_aa: CASSQTDIRATGNTIYF
v_call: TRBV6-5; d_call: TRBD1; j_call: TRBJ1-1; clone_size: .; cdr3_nt: TGTGCCAGCAGAACAGGGGGAAGGGTGAACACTGAAGCTTTCTTT; cdr3_aa: CASRTGGRVNTEAFF
v_call: TRBV18; d_call: TRBD1; j_call: TRBJ1-1; clone_size: .; cdr3_nt: TGTGCCAGCTCACCACCGCGGATCAACCCAGGCGACAGGGGTGTACAAGCTTTCTTT; cdr3_aa: CASSPPRINPGDRGVQAFF
v_call: TRBV9; d_call: TRBD2; j_call: TRBJ2-1; clone_size: .; cdr3_nt: TGTGCCAGCACCAAGACTAGCGGGGGACCCACTGAGCAGTTCTTC; cdr3_aa: CASTKTSGGPTEQFF
v_call: TRBV24-1; d_call: TRBD1; j_call: TRBJ2-5; clone_size: .; cdr3_nt: TGTGCCACCAGTGACCCGACAGGGTTGGAGACCCAGTACTTC; cdr3_aa: CATSDPTGLETQYF
v_call: TRBV5-1; d_call: .; j_call: TRBJ1-1; clone_size: .; cdr3_nt: TGCGCCAGCAGCTTGGAGGCAGGAGGGACTGAAGCTTTCTTT; cdr3_aa: CASSLEAGGTEAFF
v_call: TRBV5-1; d_call: TRBD2; j_call: TRBJ2-3; clone_size: .; cdr3_nt: TGCGCCAGCAGCGAACGACTAGCGGGGGCCACAGATACGCAGTATTTT; cdr3_aa: CASSERLAGATDTQYF
v_call: TRBV10-3; d_call: TRBD1; j_call: TRBJ2-2; clone_size: .; cdr3_nt: TGTGCCATCAGTGACCGGGACAGGGGAGGTACCGGGGAGCTGTTTTTT; cdr3_aa: CAISDRDRGGTGELFF
v_call: TRBV18; d_call: TRBD1; j_call: TRBJ1-1; clone_size: .; cdr3_nt: TGTGCCAGCTCACAACAGGGGGCTTACACTGAAGCTTTCTTT; cdr3_aa: CASSQQGAYTEAFF
v_call: TRBV6-5; d_call: .; j_call: TRBJ1-2; clone_size: .; cdr3_nt: TGTGCCAGCGGGGCATATGGCTACACCTTC; cdr3_aa: CASGAYGYTF
v_call: TRBV6-5; d_call: .; j_call: TRBJ2-2; clone_size: .; cdr3_nt: TGTGCCAGCAGGAACAGCGGCACCGGGGAGCTGTTTTTT; cdr3_aa: CASRNSGTGELFF
v_call: TRBV7-6; d_call: .; j_call: TRBJ2-3; clone_size: .; cdr3_nt: TGTGCCAGCAGCTTATATCTCGGGAGCCCAGATACGCAGTATTTT; cdr3_aa: CASSLYLGSPDTQYF
v_call: TRBV19; d_call: TRBD1; j_call: TRBJ1-5; clone_size: .; cdr3_nt: TGTGCCAGTAGTATAGACAGGGGGGAGAATCAGCCCCAGCATTTT; cdr3_aa: CASSIDRGENQPQHF
v_call: TRBV7-8; d_call: TRBD1; j_call: TRBJ1-4; clone_size: few; cdr3_nt: TGTGCCAGCAGTAAGAGACAGGGGCCGATTGAAAAACTGTTTTTT; cdr3_aa: CASSKRQGPIEKLFF
v_call: TRBV2; d_call: .; j_call: TRBJ1-2; clone_size: once; cdr3_nt: TGTGCCAGCAGCCTACAGGGTGTCCCCACGGGGGGCTACACCTTC; cdr3_aa: CASSLQGVPTGGYTF
v_call: TRBV18; d_call: TRBD1; j_call: TRBJ1-6; clone_size: .; cdr3_nt: TGTGCCAGCTCCCAAAGTCAACCGGGACAGGGTAATTCACCCCTCCACTTT; cdr3_aa: CASSQSQPGQGNSPLHF
v_call: TRBV7-8; d_call: .; j_call: TRBJ1-2; clone_size: .; cdr3_nt: TGTGCCAGCAGCTTAGTTCACAGGCCTGATAACTATGGCTACACCTTC; cdr3_aa: CASSLVHRPDNYGYTF
v_call: TRBV6-2/TRBV6-3; d_call: .; j_call: TRBJ2-4; clone_size: .; cdr3_nt: TGTGCCAGCAGTTACAGCAGGGGGGCGGGTGAAGCCAAAAACATTCAGTACTTC; cdr3_aa: CASSYSRGAGEAKNIQYF
v_call: TRBV5-1; d_call: .; j_call: TRBJ1-3; clone_size: .; cdr3_nt: TGCGCCAGCAGCTTACCAGGGCGGGGAAACACCATATATTTT; cdr3_aa: CASSLPGRGNTIYF
v_call: TRBV10-2; d_call: .; j_call: TRBJ2-2; clone_size: few; cdr3_nt: TGCGCCAGCACCCCCGGGGTAGAGAACACCGGGGAGCTGTTTTTT; cdr3_aa: CASTPGVENTGELFF
v_call: TRBV2; d_call: .; j_call: TRBJ1-5; clone_size: .; cdr3_nt: TGTGCCAGCAGTCAGACAAGTACCAATCAGCCCCAGCATTTT; cdr3_aa: CASSQTSTNQPQHF
v_call: TRBV7-9; d_call: .; j_call: TRBJ2-5; clone_size: .; cdr3_nt: TGTGCCAGCAGCTTAGGCCCATTTAGTCCCGAGACCCAGTACTTC; cdr3_aa: CASSLGPFSPETQYF
v_call: TRBV11-3; d_call: .; j_call: TRBJ1-4; clone_size: .; cdr3_nt: TGTGCCAGCAGCTCGACTGGCCGAAAACTGTTTTTT; cdr3_aa: CASSSTGRKLFF
v_call: TRBV2; d_call: TRBD2; j_call: TRBJ2-3; clone_size: .; cdr3_nt: TGTGCCAGCAGTGAAATGGGACTAGCGGGGGGAAATACGCAGTATTTT; cdr3_aa: CASSEMGLAGGNTQYF
v_call: TRBV19; d_call: .; j_call: TRBJ1-2; clone_size: .; cdr3_nt: TGTGCCAGTAGTCCTGGGACTTATGGCTACACCTTC; cdr3_aa: CASSPGTYGYTF
v_call: TRBV5-1; d_call: .; j_call: TRBJ2-6; clone_size: .; cdr3_nt: TGCGCCAGCAGCTCTGGAACAGGGTCTGGGGCCAACGTCCTGACTTTC; cdr3_aa: CASSSGTGSGANVLTF
v_call: TRBV7-3; d_call: TRBD1; j_call: TRBJ2-1; clone_size: .; cdr3_nt: TGTGCCAGCAGCTCTCAGGGGGCGAGAAACAATGAGCAGTTCTTC; cdr3_aa: CASSSQGARNNEQFF
v_call: TRBV6-5; d_call: .; j_call: TRBJ1-3; clone_size: .; cdr3_nt: TGTGCCAGCATGGAGTACTCTGGAAACACCATATATTTT; cdr3_aa: CASMEYSGNTIYF
v_call: TRBV19; d_call: TRBD1; j_call: TRBJ1-1; clone_size: once; cdr3_nt: TGTGCCAGTAGTATGGGGACAGGGCTTGAAGCTTTCTTT; cdr3_aa: CASSMGTGLEAFF
v_call: TRBV19; d_call: TRBD2; j_call: TRBJ2-5; clone_size: .; cdr3_nt: TGTGCCAGTAGAGAAGAGACTAGCGGCTCCGTTCCCCAGTACTTC; cdr3_aa: CASREETSGSVPQYF
v_call: TRBV5-1; d_call: TRBD1; j_call: TRBJ2-1; clone_size: .; cdr3_nt: TGCGCCAGCAGCTCCGGACAGGGGTCCTACAATGAGCAGTTCTTC; cdr3_aa: CASSSGQGSYNEQFF
v_call: TRBV24-1; d_call: .; j_call: TRBJ1-5; clone_size: .; cdr3_nt: TGTGCCACCAGTGGCCTCTATAGCAATCAGCCCCAGCATTTT; cdr3_aa: CATSGLYSNQPQHF
v_call: TRBV19; d_call: .; j_call: TRBJ1-1; clone_size: .; cdr3_nt: TGTGCCAGTAGAAGAAGGGGGAACACTGAAGCTTTCTTT; cdr3_aa: CASRRRGNTEAFF
v_call: TRBV7-8; d_call: TRBD2; j_call: TRBJ2-1; clone_size: .; cdr3_nt: TGTGCCAGCAAGGCCAAGAGGGGACTAGCGGATTACAATGAGCAGTTCTTC; cdr3_aa: CASKAKRGLADYNEQFF
v_call: TRBV7-2; d_call: TRBD1; j_call: TRBJ1-6; clone_size: .; cdr3_nt: TGTGCCATAGAGACAGGGGCAGGCAATTCACCCCTCCACTTT; cdr3_aa: CAIETGAGNSPLHF
v_call: TRBV14; d_call: TRBD1; j_call: TRBJ2-5; clone_size: .; cdr3_nt: TGTGCCAGCAGCCAAGTTATGACAGGGGGAGAGACCCAGTACTTC; cdr3_aa: CASSQVMTGGETQYF
v_call: TRBV6-6; d_call: TRBD1; j_call: TRBJ1-3; clone_size: .; cdr3_nt: TGTGCCAGCAGTTACGGGACAGGGTTCTCTGGAAACACCATATATTTT; cdr3_aa: CASSYGTGFSGNTIYF
v_call: TRBV14; d_call: .; j_call: TRBJ1-2; clone_size: .; cdr3_nt: TGTGCCAGCAGCCAAGACGGGAACTATGGCTACACCTTC; cdr3_aa: CASSQDGNYGYTF
v_call: TRBV7-2; d_call: .; j_call: TRBJ1-5; clone_size: .; cdr3_nt: TGTGCCAGCAGCTTAGATGCAGGGGACGATCAGCCCCAGCATTTT; cdr3_aa: CASSLDAGDDQPQHF
v_call: TRBV7-9; d_call: TRBD1; j_call: TRBJ2-1; clone_size: .; cdr3_nt: TGTGCCAGCAGCCCCGGGACAGGGAGAAACAATGAGCAGTTCTTC; cdr3_aa: CASSPGTGRNNEQFF
v_call: TRBV7-9; d_call: .; j_call: TRBJ2-1; clone_size: .; cdr3_nt: TGTGCCAGCAGCTTGACTTACTATGAGCAGTTCTTC; cdr3_aa: CASSLTYYEQFF
v_call: TRBV3-1/TRBV3-2; d_call: .; j_call: TRBJ1-4; clone_size: few; cdr3_nt: TGTGCCAGCAGCCCCACGGGAACAACTAATGAAAAACTGTTTTTT; cdr3_aa: CASSPTGTTNEKLFF
v_call: TRBV27; d_call: .; j_call: TRBJ1-2; clone_size: .; cdr3_nt: TGTGCCAGCAGTTTCCCACAGGGACGTGGCTACACCTTC; cdr3_aa: CASSFPQGRGYTF